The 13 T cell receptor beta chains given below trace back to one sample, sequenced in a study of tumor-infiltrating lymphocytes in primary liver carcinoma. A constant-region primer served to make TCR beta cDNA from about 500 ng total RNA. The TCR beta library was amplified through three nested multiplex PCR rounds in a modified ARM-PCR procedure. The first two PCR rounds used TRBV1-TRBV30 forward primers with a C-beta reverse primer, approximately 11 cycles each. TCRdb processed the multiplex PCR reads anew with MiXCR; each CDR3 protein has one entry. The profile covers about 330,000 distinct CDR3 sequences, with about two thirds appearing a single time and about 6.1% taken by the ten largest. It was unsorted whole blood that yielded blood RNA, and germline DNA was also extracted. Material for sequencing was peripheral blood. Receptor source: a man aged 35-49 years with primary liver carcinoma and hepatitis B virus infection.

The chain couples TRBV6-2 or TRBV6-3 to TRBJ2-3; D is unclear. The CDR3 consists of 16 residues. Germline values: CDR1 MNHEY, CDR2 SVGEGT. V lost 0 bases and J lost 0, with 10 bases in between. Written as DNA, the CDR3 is TGTGCCAGCAGTTACTCGACCCTAACGAGCACAGATACGCAGTATTTT. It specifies CASSYSTLTSTDTQYF.

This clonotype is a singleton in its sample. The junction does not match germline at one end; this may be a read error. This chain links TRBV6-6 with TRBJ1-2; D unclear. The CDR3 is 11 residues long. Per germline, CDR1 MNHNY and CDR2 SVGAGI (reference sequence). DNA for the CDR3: TGTACCAGCAGCGAAAACTATGGCTACACCTTC. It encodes CTSSENYGYTF.

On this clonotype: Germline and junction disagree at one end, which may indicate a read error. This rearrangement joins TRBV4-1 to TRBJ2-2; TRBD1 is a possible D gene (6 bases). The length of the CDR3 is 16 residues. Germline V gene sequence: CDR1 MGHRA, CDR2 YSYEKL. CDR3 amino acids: CASNDLGRGLTGELFF. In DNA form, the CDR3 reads TGTGCCAGCAACGATCTGGGCAGGGGCTTAACCGGGGAGCTGTTTTTT.

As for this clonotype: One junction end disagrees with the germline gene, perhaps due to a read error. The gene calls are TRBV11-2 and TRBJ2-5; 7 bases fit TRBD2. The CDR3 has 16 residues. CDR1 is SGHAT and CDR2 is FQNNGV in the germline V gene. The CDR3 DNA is TGTGCCTGCAGCTCGTTCTCGCGGGAGACCAGAGAGACCCAGTACTTC. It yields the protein CACSSFSRETRETQYF.

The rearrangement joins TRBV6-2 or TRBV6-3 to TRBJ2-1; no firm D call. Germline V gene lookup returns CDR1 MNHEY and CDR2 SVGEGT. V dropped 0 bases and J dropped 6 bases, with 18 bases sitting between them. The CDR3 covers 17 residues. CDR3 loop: CASSYSSKREAFNEQFF. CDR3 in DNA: TGTGCCAGCAGTTACTCCTCAAAGCGCGAGGCGTTCAATGAGCAGTTCTTC.

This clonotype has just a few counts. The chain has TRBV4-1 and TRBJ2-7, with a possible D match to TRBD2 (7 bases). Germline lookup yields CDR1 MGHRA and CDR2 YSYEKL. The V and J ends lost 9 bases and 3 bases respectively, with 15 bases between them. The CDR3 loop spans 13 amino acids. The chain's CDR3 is CASGRGDLYEQYF. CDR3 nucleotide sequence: TGCGCCAGTGGGAGGGGGGACCTCTACGAGCAGTACTTC.

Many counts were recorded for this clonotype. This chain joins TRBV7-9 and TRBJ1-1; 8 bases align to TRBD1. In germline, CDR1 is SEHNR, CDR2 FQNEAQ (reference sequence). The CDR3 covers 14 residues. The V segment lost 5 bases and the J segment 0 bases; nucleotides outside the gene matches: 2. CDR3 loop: CASSRGQVNTEAFF. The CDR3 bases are TGTGCCAGCAGCCGGGGACAGGTGAACACTGAAGCTTTCTTT.

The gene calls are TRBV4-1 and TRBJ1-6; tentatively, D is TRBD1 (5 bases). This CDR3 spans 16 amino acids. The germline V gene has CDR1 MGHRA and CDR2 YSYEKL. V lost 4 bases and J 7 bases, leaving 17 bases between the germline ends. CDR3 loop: CASSPALAGNNSPLHF. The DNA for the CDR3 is TGCGCCAGCAGCCCAGCCCTAGCAGGGAACAATTCACCCCTCCACTTT.

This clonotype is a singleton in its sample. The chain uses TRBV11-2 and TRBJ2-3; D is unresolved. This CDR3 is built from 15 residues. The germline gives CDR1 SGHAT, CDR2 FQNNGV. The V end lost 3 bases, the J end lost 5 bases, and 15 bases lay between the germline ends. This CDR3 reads CASSFLLKGKDTQYF. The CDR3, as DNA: TGTGCCAGCAGCTTTCTGCTAAAAGGGAAAGATACGCAGTATTTT.

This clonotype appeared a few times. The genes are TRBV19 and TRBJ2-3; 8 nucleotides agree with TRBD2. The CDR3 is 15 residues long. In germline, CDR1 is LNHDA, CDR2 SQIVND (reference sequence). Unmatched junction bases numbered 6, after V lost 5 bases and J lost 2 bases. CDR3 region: CASSPLAGLTDTQYF. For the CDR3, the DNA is TGTGCCAGTAGTCCTCTAGCGGGCCTCACAGATACGCAGTATTTT. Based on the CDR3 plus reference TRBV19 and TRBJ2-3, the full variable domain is DGGITQSPKYLFRKEGQNVTLSCEQNLNHDAMYWYRQDPGQGLRLIYYSQIVNDFQKGDIAEGYSVSREKKESFPLTVTSAQKNPTAFYLCASSPLAGLTDTQYFGPGTRLTVL.

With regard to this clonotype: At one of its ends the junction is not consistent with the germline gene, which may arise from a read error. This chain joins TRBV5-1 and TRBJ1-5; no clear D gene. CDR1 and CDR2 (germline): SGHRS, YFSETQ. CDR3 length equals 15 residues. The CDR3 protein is CASSLAPGSDQPQHF. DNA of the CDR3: TGCGCCAGCAGCTTAGCACCGGGTAGCGATCAGCCCCAGCATTTT.

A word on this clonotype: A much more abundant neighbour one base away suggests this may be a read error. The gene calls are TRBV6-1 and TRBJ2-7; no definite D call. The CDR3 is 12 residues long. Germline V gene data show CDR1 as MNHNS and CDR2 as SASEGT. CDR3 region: CASSHTNYEQCF. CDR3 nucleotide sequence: TGTGCCAGTTCGCACACAAACTACGAGCAGTGCTTC.

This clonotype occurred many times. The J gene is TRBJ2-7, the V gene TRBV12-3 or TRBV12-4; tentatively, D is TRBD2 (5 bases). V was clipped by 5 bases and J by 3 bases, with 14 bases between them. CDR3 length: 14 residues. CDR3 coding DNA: TGTGCCAGCAGTCCTGACCCTAGCAGCTACGAGCAGTACTTC. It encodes CASSPDPSSYEQYF.